The clone carrying this T cell receptor beta chain was counted at least ten times. The germline gene is not matched at one end of the junction; a read error may be the cause. This entry belongs to a study of T cells in Graves' hyperthyroidism and ophthalmopathy. Diagnoses were made from clinical symptoms, serum measures (thyroxine and TRAb), thyroid ultrasound and orbital computed tomography. This CDR3 is 13 amino acids long. The germline V gene has CDR1 SGHRS and CDR2 YFSETQ. There were TCR beta CDR3 regions amplified from RNA transcripts. TCR CDR3 underwent first-round RT-PCR with the HTBI primer set. From the multiplex PCR reads, TCRdb called clonotypes with MiXCR, one entry per CDR3 protein. The sample gives about half a million distinct CDR3 sequences, approximately 25% of which show up once; about 10% is in the top ten.

V gene TRBV5-1 combines with J gene TRBJ1-2; D uncertain. The sequenced sample consisted of blood. The TCR sequence derives from a woman between 25 and 40 years old with Graves' ophthalmopathy. CDR3 loop: CASSFKGDYGYTF. In DNA, the CDR3 is TGTGCCAGCAGCTTTAAGGGCGACTATGGCTACACCTTC.